This T cell receptor (beta chain) was profiled in a study of CD8+CD57+ T cells in acquired aplastic anemia. At the level of the study: Mean yield of DNA from sorted CD4+ and CD8+ cells was roughly 3.4 ug.

The CDR3 consists of 12 residues. Germline V CDR1 and CDR2: SGHVS, FQNEAQ. V dropped 4 bases and J dropped 6 bases, with 8 bases sitting between them. An expansion of CD8+CD57+ cells by flow cytometry had been shown in patients chosen for sequencing. The enrolled patients all had severe acquired aplastic anemia. No therapy was given to patients before blood sampling. To note about this clonotype: Its matching antigen is unknown.

Study-level findings and limits: Controls did not differ significantly from patients in CD8+ Simpson's diversity.

According to the study, genomic DNA was the template for TCR beta VDJ and CDR3 profiling. TCRdb reprocessed the reads via MiXCR and lists one record per CDR3 protein. Of around 170,000 distinct CDR3 sequences listed, 40% to 55% are singletons. The chain couples TRBV7-8 to TRBJ2-3, with D tentatively TRBD2 (5 bases). Specimen: sorted CD4+, CD8+, or CD8+CD57+ T cells (not recorded which) from PBMCs. This TCR was recovered from a human donor with aplastic anemia. For the CDR3, the DNA is TGTGCCAGCAGCTGGTCGGGGGATACGCAGTATTTT. As protein: CASSWSGDTQYF.